This is a list of T cell receptor beta chains from one sample in a study of regulatory and conventional T cells in RAG deficiency. Data came from immunoSEQ multiplex PCR; TCRdb stores just in-frame clones and leaves some out. The profile covers tens of thousands of clones, with about 90% appearing a single time and roughly 0.82% taken by the ten largest. The sample was also reused in another study, on regulatory T cells.

Sequencing was performed on Tregs sorted from blood. The receptors shown here come from a human donor in good health. CDR3s include the opening cysteine and the closing phenylalanine or tryptophan. A D gene is named only where the DNA matches it firmly. The size field is filled for only some rows; it gives once, few, many or a size class.

V gene	J gene	clone size	CDR3 length	D gene	CDR3 DNA	CDR3 protein
TRBV7-3	TRBJ2-7	NA	15	NA	TGTGCCAGCAGCTTAAATCCAGGTATTGCCTACGAGCAGTACTTC	CASSLNPGIAYEQYF
TRBV2	TRBJ1-1	NA	15	TRBD1	TGTGCCAGCAGTGCCCCGGACAGGGCATACACTGAAGCTTTCTTT	CASSAPDRAYTEAFF
TRBV7-9	TRBJ2-7	few	16	NA	TGTGCCAGCAGCTTAGACCTGCGGGGTTATACCTACGAGCAGTACTTC	CASSLDLRGYTYEQYF
TRBV27	TRBJ1-1	NA	14	TRBD1	TGTGCCAGCAGCCAATTACAGGGGACGGCTGAAGCTTTCTTT	CASSQLQGTAEAFF
TRBV2	TRBJ1-6	NA	14	TRBD1	TGTGCCAGCAGTGCACAGGGGTCTAGTTCACCCCTCCACTTT	CASSAQGSSSPLHF
TRBV19	TRBJ1-6	NA	13	NA	TGTGCCAGTAGTATCGAAAACGGGCATCCCCTCCACTTT	CASSIENGHPLHF
TRBV30	TRBJ1-6	NA	14	NA	TGTGCCTGGACAGGTGTTTCCTATAATTCACCCCTCCACTTT	CAWTGVSYNSPLHF
TRBV30	TRBJ1-1	NA	16	NA	TGTGCCTGGACGTTCTCAGGGGTGGGGTGGAGTCCCCAAGCTTTCTTT	CAWTFSGVGWSPQAFF
TRBV30	TRBJ2-7	NA	13	NA	TGTGCCTGGAGGCGAGGGGTTTTGGGTGAGCAGTACTTC	CAWRRGVLGEQYF
TRBV7-9	TRBJ2-6	NA	17	NA	TGTGCCAGCAGCTTGGGCAGGGCGAGCTCTGGGGCCAACGTCCTGACTTTC	CASSLGRASSGANVLTF
TRBV27	TRBJ2-1	NA	19	TRBD1	TGTGCCAGCAGTTTATGGGCAGGGGGTGTGGGACGCTCCTACAATGAGCAGTTCTTC	CASSLWAGGVGRSYNEQFF
TRBV7-9	TRBJ1-4	NA	15	TRBD1	TGTGCCAGCAGCCGCACAGGGGGCACTAATGAAAAACTGTTTTTT	CASSRTGGTNEKLFF
TRBV19	TRBJ2-7	NA	14	NA	TGTGCCAGTACCCCGGGAGCCCCTCCCTACGAGCAGTACTTC	CASTPGAPPYEQYF
TRBV6-6	TRBJ1-2	NA	14	NA	TGTGCCAGCAGCCCCGGGACCGCCTGGTCTGGCTACACCTTC	CASSPGTAWSGYTF
TRBV10-3	TRBJ2-5	NA	15	NA	TGTGCCATCACGGGACGGCGGGATCTCCAAGAGACCCAGTACTTC	CAITGRRDLQETQYF
TRBV11-2	TRBJ1-1	NA	13	NA	TGTGCCAGCAGCTTAGATCCCCAGGGGATAGCTTTCTTT	CASSLDPQGIAFF
TRBV15	TRBJ2-2	NA	14	NA	TGTGCCACCAGCATGAACAGGGTCGGCGGGGAGCTGTTTTTT	CATSMNRVGGELFF
TRBV5-1	TRBJ2-4	NA	14	TRBD1	TGCGCCAGCAGCTTGGGACAGGGCCAAAACATTCAGTACTTC	CASSLGQGQNIQYF
TRBV5-4	TRBJ1-1	NA	13	NA	TGTGCCAGCAGCCCGGGAGTGAACACTGAAGCTTTCTTT	CASSPGVNTEAFF
TRBV25-1	TRBJ1-5	NA	15	NA	TGTGCCAGCAGTGAATCAGGAGTTACCAATCAGCCCCAGCATTTT	CASSESGVTNQPQHF
TRBV5-1	TRBJ1-6	once	15	TRBD1	TGCGCCAGCAGCTTAGGACAGGGGGTAGCGTCACCCCTCCACTTT	CASSLGQGVASPLHF
TRBV19	TRBJ2-3	NA	13	TRBD1	TGTGCCAGTAGTATAACCGGGACAGCCACGCAGTATTTT	CASSITGTATQYF
TRBV6-6	TRBJ1-1	once	13	TRBD1	TGTGCCAGCAACCAACAGGGGGCGGCTGAAGCTTTCTTT	CASNQQGAAEAFF
TRBV5-1	TRBJ1-1	NA	14	NA	TGCGCCAGCAGCTTGGAGCCACTGAACACTGAAGCTTTCTTT	CASSLEPLNTEAFF
TRBV9	TRBJ2-1	NA	14	TRBD2	TGTGCCAGCAGCCGTAGCGGGGGGTACAATGAGCAGTTCTTC	CASSRSGGYNEQFF
TRBV10-2	TRBJ2-7	NA	14	TRBD1	TGCGCCAGCATGAACGGACAGGGGAGATTCGAGCAGTACTTC	CASMNGQGRFEQYF
TRBV7-3	TRBJ1-1	NA	14	TRBD1	TGTGCCAGCAGCCGACAGGGTCCGAACACTGAAGCTTTCTTT	CASSRQGPNTEAFF
TRBV6-6	TRBJ2-3	once	11	NA	TGTGCCAGCAGTTCGAGAGATACGCAGTATTTT	CASSSRDTQYF